This paragraph reports one T cell receptor (beta chain). What it recognizes is unknown. The table came from immunoSEQ multiplex PCR; TCRdb's copy has only in-frame clones and leaves some out. The data hold roughly 62,000 clones, with 84% observed a single time. This sample is drawn from a study of OX40 agonist ivuxolimab in advanced cancers. Study-wide context: An agonistic human IgG2 monoclonal antibody against OX40 (CD134) was given.

Peripheral blood came from all dose cohorts at three timepoints. Study-level results: In general, CD8+ T cells held more expanded clones than CD4+ did, on average. The CD4+ and CD8+ T cells in the blood had expanded clonally by week 6 at 0.1 to 3.0 mg/kg.

This sample comprised CD4+ or CD8+ T cells sorted from blood, obtained in a trial of the OX40 agonist ivuxolimab. The receptor was isolated from an adult with an advanced solid tumor such as melanoma, head and neck, liver or kidney cancer.

CDR3 loop: CSVEGGVAYGYTF. The DNA for the CDR3 is TGCAGCGTAGAGGGAGGGGTCGCCTATGGCTACACCTTC. This chain joins TRBV29-1 and TRBJ1-2, with D perhaps TRBD1 (5 bases). This CDR3 is built from 13 residues. Trimming shortened V by 6 bases and J by 4 bases, and 15 bases separated the two germline ends. Germline V gives CDR1 SQVTM, CDR2 ANQGSEA.